The sequence of this TCR beta chain was determined in a study of CD8 T cells in ankylosing spondylitis. TCRdb re-called the 5' RACE reads through MiXCR, storing one row per CDR3 protein. The table has approximately 250,000 distinct CDR3 sequences, about 11% seen once. In its sample, this clonotype was seen many times. The junction had 8 bases not matched to a gene; V was cut back by 4 bases and J by 3 bases. The CDR3 extends over 16 amino acids. Per the germline V gene, CDR1 is SGHKS and CDR2 is YYEKEE (reference sequence). This chain connects TRBV5-5 to TRBJ2-1; 9 positions match TRBD2. The TCR comes from a male donor with ankylosing spondylitis or in good health (not recorded which). Sample: blood, either unsorted or a sorted T cell fraction (not recorded which). The CDR3 reads CASSLSGGSYYNEQFF. Here the CDR3 DNA reads TGTGCCAGCAGCCTAAGCGGGGGGTCCTACTACAATGAGCAGTTCTTC. Based on the CDR3 plus reference TRBV5-5 and TRBJ2-1, the full variable domain is DAGVTQSPTHLIKTRGQQVTLRCSPISGHKSVSWYQQVLGQGPQFIFQYYEKEERGRGNFPDRFSARQFPNYSSELNVNALLLGDSALYLCASSLSGGSYYNEQFFGPGTRLTVL.